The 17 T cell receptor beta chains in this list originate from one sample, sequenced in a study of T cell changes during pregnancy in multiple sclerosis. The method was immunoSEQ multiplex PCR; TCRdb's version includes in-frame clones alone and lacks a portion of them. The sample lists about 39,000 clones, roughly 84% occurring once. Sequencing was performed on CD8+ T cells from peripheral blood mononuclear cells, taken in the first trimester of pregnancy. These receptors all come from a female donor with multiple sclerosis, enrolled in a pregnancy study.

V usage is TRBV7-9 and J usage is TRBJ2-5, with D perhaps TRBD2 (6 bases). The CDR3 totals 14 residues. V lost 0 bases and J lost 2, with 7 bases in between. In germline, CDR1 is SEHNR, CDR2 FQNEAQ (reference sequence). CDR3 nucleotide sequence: TGTGCCAGCAGCTTAGCGGGGGGACAAGAGACCCAGTACTTC. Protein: CASSLAGGQETQYF.

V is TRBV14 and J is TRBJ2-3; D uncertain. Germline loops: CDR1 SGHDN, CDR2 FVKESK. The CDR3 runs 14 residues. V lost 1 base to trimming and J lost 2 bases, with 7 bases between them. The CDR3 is CASSQARHTDTQYF. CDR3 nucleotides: TGTGCCAGCAGCCAAGCCAGACACACAGATACGCAGTATTTT.

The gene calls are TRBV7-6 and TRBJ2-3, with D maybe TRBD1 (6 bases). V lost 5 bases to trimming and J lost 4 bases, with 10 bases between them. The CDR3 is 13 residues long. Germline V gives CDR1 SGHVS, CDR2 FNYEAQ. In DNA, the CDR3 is TGTGCCAGCAGCCGCGGACAGCCAGATACGCAGTATTTT. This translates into CASSRGQPDTQYF.

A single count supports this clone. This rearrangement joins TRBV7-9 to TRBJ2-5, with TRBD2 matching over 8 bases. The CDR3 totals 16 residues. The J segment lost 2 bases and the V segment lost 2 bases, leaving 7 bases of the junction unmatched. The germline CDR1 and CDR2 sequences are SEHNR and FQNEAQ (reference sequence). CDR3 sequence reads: CASSLYEAGEQETQYF. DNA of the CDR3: TGTGCCAGCAGCTTATATGAAGCGGGGGAACAAGAGACCCAGTACTTC. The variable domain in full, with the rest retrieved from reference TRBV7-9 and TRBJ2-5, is DTGVSQNPRHKITKRGQNVTFRCDPISEHNRLYWYRQTLGQGPEFLTYFQNEAQLEKSRLLSDRFSAERPKGSFSTLEIQRTEQGDSAMYLCASSLYEAGEQETQYFGPGTRLLVL.

Here the CDR3 DNA reads TGTGCCAGCAGCACTCGGGACAGGGTTTCAAATGAGCAGTTCTTC. Its protein is CASSTRDRVSNEQFF. The genes are TRBV5-4 and TRBJ2-1; TRBD1 matches at 9 bases. The V and J ends lost 4 bases and 7 bases, in that order; junction bases with no gene match: 9. CDR1 and CDR2 (germline): SGHNT, YYREEE (reference sequence). The length of the CDR3 is 15 residues.

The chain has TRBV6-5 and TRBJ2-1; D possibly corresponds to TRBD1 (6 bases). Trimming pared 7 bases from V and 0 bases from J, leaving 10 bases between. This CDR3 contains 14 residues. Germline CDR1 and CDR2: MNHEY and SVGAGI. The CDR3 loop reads CASKTGSSYNEQFF. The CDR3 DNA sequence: TGTGCCAGCAAAACAGGGAGCTCCTACAATGAGCAGTTCTTC.

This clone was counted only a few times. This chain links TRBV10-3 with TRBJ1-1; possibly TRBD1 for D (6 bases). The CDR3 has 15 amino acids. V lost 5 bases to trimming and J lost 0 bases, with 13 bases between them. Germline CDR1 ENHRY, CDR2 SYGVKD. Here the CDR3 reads CAISSGALMNTEAFF. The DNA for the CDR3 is TGTGCCATCAGTTCAGGGGCACTCATGAACACTGAAGCTTTCTTT.

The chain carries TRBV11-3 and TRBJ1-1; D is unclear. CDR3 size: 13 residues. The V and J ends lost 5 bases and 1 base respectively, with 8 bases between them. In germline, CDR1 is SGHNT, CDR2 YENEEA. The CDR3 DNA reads TGTGCCAGCAGCCCCGGTCGGAACACTGAAGCTTTCTTT. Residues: CASSPGRNTEAFF.

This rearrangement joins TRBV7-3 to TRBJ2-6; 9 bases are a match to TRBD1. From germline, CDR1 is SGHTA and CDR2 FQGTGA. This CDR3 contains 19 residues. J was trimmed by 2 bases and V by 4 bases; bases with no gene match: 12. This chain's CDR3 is CASSSGDRGVVAGANVLTF. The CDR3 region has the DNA TGTGCCAGCAGCTCAGGAGACAGGGGGGTCGTTGCTGGGGCCAACGTCCTGACTTTC.

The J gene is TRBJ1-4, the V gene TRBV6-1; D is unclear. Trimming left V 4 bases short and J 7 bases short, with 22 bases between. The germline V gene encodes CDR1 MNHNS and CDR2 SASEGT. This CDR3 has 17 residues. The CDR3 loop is CASSGNPLQSTFEKLFF. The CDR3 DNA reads TGTGCCAGCAGTGGAAATCCCCTACAGAGTACTTTTGAAAAACTGTTTTTT.

CDR3 in DNA: TGCGCCAGCAGCTTGGCCGCGACATCTAGCACAGATACGCAGTATTTT. Encoded protein: CASSLAATSSTDTQYF. The V call is TRBV5-1, the J call TRBJ2-3, with unresolved D. Trimming removed 0 bases from V and 0 bases from J, with 11 bases in between. Germline CDR1 reads SGHRS; CDR2 reads YFSETQ. The CDR3 is 16 amino acids.

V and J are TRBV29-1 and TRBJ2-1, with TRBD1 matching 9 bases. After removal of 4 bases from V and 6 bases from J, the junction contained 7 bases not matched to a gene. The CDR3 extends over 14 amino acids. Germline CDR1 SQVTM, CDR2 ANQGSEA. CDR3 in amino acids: CSVAGTGTSNEQFF. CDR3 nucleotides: TGCAGCGTTGCGGGGACAGGGACCAGCAATGAGCAGTTCTTC.

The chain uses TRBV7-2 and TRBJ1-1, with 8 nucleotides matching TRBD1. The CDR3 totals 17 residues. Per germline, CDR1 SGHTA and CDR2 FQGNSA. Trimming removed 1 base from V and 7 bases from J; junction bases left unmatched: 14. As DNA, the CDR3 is TGTGCCAGCAGCTTAGTGGCAGGGGGCAATTCGGTAGGTGAAGCTTTCTTT. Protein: CASSLVAGGNSVGEAFF. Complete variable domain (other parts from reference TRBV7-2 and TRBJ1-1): GAGVSQSPSNKVTEKGKDVELRCDPISGHTALYWYRQSLGQGLEFLIYFQGNSAPDKSGLPSDRFSAERTGGSVSTLTIQRTQQEDSAVYLCASSLVAGGNSVGEAFFGQGTRLTVV.

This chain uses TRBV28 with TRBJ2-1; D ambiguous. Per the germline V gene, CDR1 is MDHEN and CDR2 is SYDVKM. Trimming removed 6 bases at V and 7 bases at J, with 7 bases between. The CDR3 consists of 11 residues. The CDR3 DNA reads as TGTGCCAGCAGCACATGGAATGAGCAGTTCTTC. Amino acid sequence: CASSTWNEQFF.

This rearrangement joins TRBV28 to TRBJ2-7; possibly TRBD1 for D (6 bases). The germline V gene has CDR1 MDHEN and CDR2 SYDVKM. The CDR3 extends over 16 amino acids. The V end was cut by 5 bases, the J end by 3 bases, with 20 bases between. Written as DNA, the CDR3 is TGTGCCAGCAGTCTTACCCCTACAGGGCAGGGCTACGAGCAGTACTTC. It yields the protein CASSLTPTGQGYEQYF.

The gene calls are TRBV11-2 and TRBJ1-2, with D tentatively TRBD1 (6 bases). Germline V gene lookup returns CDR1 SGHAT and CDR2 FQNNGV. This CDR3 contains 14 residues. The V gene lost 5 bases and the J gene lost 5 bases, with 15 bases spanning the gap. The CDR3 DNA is TGTGCCAGCAGCATAATTGGGACAACTTATGGCTACACCTTC. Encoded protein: CASSIIGTTYGYTF.

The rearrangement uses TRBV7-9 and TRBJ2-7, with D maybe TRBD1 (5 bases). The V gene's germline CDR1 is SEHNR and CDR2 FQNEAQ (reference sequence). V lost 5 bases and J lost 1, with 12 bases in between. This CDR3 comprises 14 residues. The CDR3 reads CASSPTTDSYEQYF. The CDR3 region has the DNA TGTGCCAGCAGCCCGACGACAGATTCCTACGAGCAGTACTTC.